This T cell receptor beta chain was profiled in a study of graft-versus-host responses after intestinal transplantation. Assay: immunoSEQ multiplex PCR; the TCRdb copy retains only in-frame clones and omits some. The sample carries about 36,000 clones, around 94% recorded once. Turning to this clone: The antigen remains unidentified.

The clonotype was recovered from a human donor who was the organ donor for an intestinal transplant. Sequenced here: unstimulated CD4+ T cells sorted from spleen or lymph node cells, sampled before transplant.

The CDR3: CASSSDRGHTGELFF. In nucleotides, the CDR3 is TGTGCCAGCAGCTCAGACAGGGGCCACACCGGGGAGCTGTTTTTT. This chain links TRBV11-2 with TRBJ2-2, with 8 bases identical to TRBD1. V dropped 4 bases and J dropped 3; count of bases not matched to a gene: 4. Germline assignment: CDR1 SGHAT and CDR2 FQNNGV. CDR3 length: 15 amino acids.